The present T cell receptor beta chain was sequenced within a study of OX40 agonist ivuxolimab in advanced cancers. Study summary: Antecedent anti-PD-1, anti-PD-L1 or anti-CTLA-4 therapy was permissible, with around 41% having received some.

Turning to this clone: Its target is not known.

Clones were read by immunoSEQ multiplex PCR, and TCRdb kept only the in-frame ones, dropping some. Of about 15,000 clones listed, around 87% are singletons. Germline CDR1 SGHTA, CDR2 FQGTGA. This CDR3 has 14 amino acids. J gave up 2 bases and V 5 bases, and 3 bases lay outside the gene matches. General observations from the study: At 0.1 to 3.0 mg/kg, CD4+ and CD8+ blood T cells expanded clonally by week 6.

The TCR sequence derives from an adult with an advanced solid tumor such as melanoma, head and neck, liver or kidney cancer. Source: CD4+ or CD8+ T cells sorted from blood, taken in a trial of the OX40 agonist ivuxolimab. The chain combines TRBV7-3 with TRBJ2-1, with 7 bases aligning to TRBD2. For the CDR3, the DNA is TGTGCCAGCAGCCCCCGGGGGGCCTACAATGAGCAGTTCTTC. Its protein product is CASSPRGAYNEQFF.